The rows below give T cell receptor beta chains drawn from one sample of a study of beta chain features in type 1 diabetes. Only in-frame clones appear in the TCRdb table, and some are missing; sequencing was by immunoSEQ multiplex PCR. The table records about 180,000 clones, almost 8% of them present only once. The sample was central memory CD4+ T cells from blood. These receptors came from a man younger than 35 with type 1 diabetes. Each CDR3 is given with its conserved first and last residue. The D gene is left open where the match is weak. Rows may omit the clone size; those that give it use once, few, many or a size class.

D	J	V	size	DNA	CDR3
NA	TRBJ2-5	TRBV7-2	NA	TGTGCCAGCGCAACCCGACGGGGGACCCAGTACTTC	CASATRRGTQYF
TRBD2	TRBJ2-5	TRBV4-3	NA	TGCGCCAGCAGCCAAGACCCGCCCACTAGCGGGACCCAAGAGACCCAGTACTTC	CASSQDPPTSGTQETQYF
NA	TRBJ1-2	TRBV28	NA	TGTGCCAGCAGAGGCACGGCCGCGGGCTATGGCTACACCTTC	CASRGTAAGYGYTF
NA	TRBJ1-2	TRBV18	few	TGTGCCAGCTCACCACCCGGGACATACGTGGCTGGCTACACCTTC	CASSPPGTYVAGYTF
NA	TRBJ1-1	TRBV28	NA	TGTGCCAGCAGTGAGGGGGACAACACTGAAGCTTTCTTT	CASSEGDNTEAFF
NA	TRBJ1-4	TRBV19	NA	TGTGCCAGTACAATGGAGGGCAGTGAAAAACTGTTTTTT	CASTMEGSEKLFF
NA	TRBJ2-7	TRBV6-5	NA	TGTGCCAGCAGCCGGGACTTTTCCGTAGAGCAGTACTTC	CASSRDFSVEQYF
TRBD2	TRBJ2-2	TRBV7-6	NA	TGTGCCAGCAGCTTATCGACTAGCGGGTCGACCGGGGAGCTGTTTTTT	CASSLSTSGSTGELFF
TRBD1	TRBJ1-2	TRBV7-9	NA	TGTGCCAGCAACGGACAGGGGGTTGATGGCTACACCTTC	CASNGQGVDGYTF
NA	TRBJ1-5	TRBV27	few	TGTGCCAGCAGCCAGAGGTGGGATCAGCCCCAGCATTTT	CASSQRWDQPQHF
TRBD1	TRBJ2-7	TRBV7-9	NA	TGTGCCAGCAGCATGCGGACAGGGGTTACCTACGAGCAGTACTTC	CASSMRTGVTYEQYF
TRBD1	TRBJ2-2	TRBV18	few	TGTGCCAGCTCACCAAGAGGACAGGGATACACCGGGGAGCTGTTTTTT	CASSPRGQGYTGELFF
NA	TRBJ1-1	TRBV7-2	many	TGTGCCAGCACCCTACGGAGGAACACTGAAGCTTTCTTT	CASTLRRNTEAFF
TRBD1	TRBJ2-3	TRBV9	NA	TGTGCCAGCAGCGTCCAGGGGGCAACAGATACGCAGTATTTT	CASSVQGATDTQYF
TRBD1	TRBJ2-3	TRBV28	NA	TGTGCCAGCAGCCAGGGGGCCGCAAGGGGAGATACGCAGTATTTT	CASSQGAARGDTQYF
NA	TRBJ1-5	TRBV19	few	TGTGCCAGTAGAGATGATCAGGGGTCGGGCAATCAGCCCCAGCATTTT	CASRDDQGSGNQPQHF
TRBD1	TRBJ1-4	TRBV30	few	TGTGCCTGGCAAGCGACAGGGTATGAAAAACTGTTTTTT	CAWQATGYEKLFF
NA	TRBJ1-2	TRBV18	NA	TGTGCCAGCTCACCCTACCAAGGGGATGGCTACACCTTC	CASSPYQGDGYTF
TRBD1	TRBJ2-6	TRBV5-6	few	TGTGCCAGCAGCTCATGGACAGGTTTCTCTGGGGCCAACGTCCTGACTTTC	CASSSWTGFSGANVLTF
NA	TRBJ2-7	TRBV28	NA	TGTGCCAGCAGTTTAGGGGGGGGCCCCTACGAGCAGTACTTC	CASSLGGGPYEQYF
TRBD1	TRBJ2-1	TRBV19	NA	TGTGCCAGTAGTGTAACCGGGACAGCCTACAATGAGCAGTTCTTC	CASSVTGTAYNEQFF
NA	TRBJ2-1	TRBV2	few	TGTGCCAGCAGTGAAAGGATGCTCCGGGACACGCTGCAGTTCTTC	CASSERMLRDTLQFF
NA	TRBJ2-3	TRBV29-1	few	TGCAGCGCGGGACTGACTAGGGCAGATACGCAGTATTTT	CSAGLTRADTQYF